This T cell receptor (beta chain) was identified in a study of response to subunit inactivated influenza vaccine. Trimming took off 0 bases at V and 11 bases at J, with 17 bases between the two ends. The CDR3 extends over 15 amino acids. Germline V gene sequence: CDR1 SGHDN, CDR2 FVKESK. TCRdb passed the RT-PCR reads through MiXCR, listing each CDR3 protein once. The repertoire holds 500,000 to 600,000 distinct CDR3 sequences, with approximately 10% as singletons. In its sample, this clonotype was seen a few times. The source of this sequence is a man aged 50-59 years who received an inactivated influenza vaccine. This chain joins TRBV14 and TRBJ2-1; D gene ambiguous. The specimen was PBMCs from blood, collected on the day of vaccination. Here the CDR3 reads CASSQDDWWAIKQFF. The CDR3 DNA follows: TGTGCCAGCAGCCAAGATGATTGGTGGGCTATTAAGCAGTTCTTC.